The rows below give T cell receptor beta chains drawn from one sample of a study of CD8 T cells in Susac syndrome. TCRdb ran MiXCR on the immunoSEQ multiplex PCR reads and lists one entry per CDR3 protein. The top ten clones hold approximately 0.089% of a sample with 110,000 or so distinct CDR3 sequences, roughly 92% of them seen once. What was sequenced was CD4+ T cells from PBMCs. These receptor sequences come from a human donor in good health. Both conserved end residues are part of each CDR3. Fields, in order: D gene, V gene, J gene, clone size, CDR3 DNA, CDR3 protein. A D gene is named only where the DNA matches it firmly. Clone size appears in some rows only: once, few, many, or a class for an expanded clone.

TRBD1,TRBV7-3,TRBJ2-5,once,TGTGCCAGCAGCCGAACAGGGGTCAACTCAGAGACCCAGTACTTC,CASSRTGVNSETQYF
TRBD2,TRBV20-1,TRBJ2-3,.,TGCAGTCGTAGCGGGTCTAGCACAGATACGCAGTATTTT,CSRSGSSTDTQYF
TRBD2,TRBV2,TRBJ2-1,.,TGTGCCAGCACCCGGGAGGGCCTCTCCTACAATGAGCAGTTCTTC,CASTREGLSYNEQFF
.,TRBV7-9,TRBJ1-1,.,TGTGCCAGCAGCCTTCTCGGCGGTGGCACTGAAGCTTTCTTT,CASSLLGGGTEAFF
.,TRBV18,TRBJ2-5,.,TGTGCCAGCTCACTTCGGACGGACCAAGAGACCCAGTACTTC,CASSLRTDQETQYF
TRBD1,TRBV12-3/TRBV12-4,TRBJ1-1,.,TGTGCCAGCAGTTCCCGCGAAGGGGGCGGCGGAGAAGCTTTCTTT,CASSSREGGGGEAFF
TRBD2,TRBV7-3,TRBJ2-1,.,TGTGCCAGCAGTAAGACTAGCGGGTGGAATGAGCAGTTCTTC,CASSKTSGWNEQFF
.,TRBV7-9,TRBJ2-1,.,TGTGCCAGCAGCCAGACGGATGAGCAGTTCTTC,CASSQTDEQFF
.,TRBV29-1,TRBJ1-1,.,TGCAGCGTTGTAAAAGGGAGGGGAAACACTGAAGCTTTCTTT,CSVVKGRGNTEAFF
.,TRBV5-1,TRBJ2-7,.,TGCGCCAGCAGCTTAAACCGGGCACCGGGGTCCCACGAGCAGTACTTC,CASSLNRAPGSHEQYF
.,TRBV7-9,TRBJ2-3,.,TGTGCCTGTCCAGGCGGGACCACAGATACGCAGTATTTT,CACPGGTTDTQYF
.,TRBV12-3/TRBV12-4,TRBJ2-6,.,TGTGCCAGCAGTTTGATAGGGGGGGCCAACGTCCTGACTTTC,CASSLIGGANVLTF
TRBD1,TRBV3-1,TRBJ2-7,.,TGTGCCAGCCGGGTGCAGGGGGCTTACGAGCAGTACTTC,CASRVQGAYEQYF
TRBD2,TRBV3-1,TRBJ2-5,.,TGTGCCAGCAGCGGACCGACTAGCGGGCAGCCCCAGTACTTC,CASSGPTSGQPQYF
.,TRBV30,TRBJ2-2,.,TGTGCCTGGAGCCGGACGTTTGCGAACACCGGGGAGCTGTTTTTT,CAWSRTFANTGELFF
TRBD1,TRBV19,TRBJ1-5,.,TGTGCCAGCTCCCGTACAGGGGGAGAGCCCAATCAGCCCCAGCATTTT,CASSRTGGEPNQPQHF
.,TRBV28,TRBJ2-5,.,TGTGCCAGCACGCCCCTATTTTTGGGGTTCCAAGAGACCCAGTACTTC,CASTPLFLGFQETQYF
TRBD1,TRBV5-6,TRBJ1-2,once,TGTGCCAGCAGCTTGAAACAGGGGGCGAACTATGGCTACACCTTC,CASSLKQGANYGYTF
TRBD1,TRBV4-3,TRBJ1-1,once,TGCGCCAGCAGCCGGGACAGGGTAATGAACACTGAAGCTTTCTTT,CASSRDRVMNTEAFF
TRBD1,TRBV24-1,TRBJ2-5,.,TGTGCCACCAGTGATCCCGCAGGGGGCCTTTTCCACCAAGAGACCCAGTACTTC,CATSDPAGGLFHQETQYF
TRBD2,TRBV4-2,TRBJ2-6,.,TGTGCCAGCAGCCAAGAAACTAGCGGGATGCCTGGGGCCAACGTCCTGACTTTC,CASSQETSGMPGANVLTF
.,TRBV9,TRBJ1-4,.,TGTGCCAGCAGCGTAGGACTACAATTGTGGCAGTCAACTAATGAAAAACTGTTTTTT,CASSVGLQLWQSTNEKLFF
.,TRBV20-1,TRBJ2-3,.,TGCAGTGCTAGAAGGTCAGGGGTCACAGATACGCAGTATTTT,CSARRSGVTDTQYF
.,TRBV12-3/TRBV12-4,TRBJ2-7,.,TGTGCCAGCAGCAGAGATCCGGCCGAGCAGTACTTC,CASSRDPAEQYF
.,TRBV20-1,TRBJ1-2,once,TGCAGTGCTAGAGGCGGAACAATAGGGTTTGGCTACACCTTC,CSARGGTIGFGYTF
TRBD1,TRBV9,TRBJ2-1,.,TGTGCCAGCAGCGTCTACATAAGCTTCAGGGGGAATGAGCAGTTCTTC,CASSVYISFRGNEQFF
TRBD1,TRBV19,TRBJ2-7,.,TGTGCCAGTAGCCCGACAGGGCGCGGCGAGCAGTACTTC,CASSPTGRGEQYF
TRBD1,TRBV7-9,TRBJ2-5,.,TGTGCCAGCAGCAGGGACAGGGAATTCGCCCAGTACTTC,CASSRDREFAQYF
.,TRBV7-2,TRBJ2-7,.,TGTGCCAGCAGACCAATCAGGGGAAAGTCCTACGAGCAGTACTTC,CASRPIRGKSYEQYF
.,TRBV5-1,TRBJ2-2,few,TGCGCCAGCAGAAGCAACATCCCTAACACCGGGGAGCTGTTTTTT,CASRSNIPNTGELFF
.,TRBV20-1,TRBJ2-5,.,TGCAGTGCTAGGGCCCTTGCAGGGCCCCAAGAGACCCAGTACTTC,CSARALAGPQETQYF
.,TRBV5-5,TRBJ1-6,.,TGTGCCAGCAGCGCGGCGCCTGGAGCCCATTCACCCCTCCACTTT,CASSAAPGAHSPLHF
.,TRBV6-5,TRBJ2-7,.,TGTGCCAGCACTCGACAGGACACCTACGAGCAGTACTTC,CASTRQDTYEQYF
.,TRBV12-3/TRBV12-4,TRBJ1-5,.,TGTGCCAGCACCCTTCCCGGGGGGGATCAGCCCCAGCATTTT,CASTLPGGDQPQHF
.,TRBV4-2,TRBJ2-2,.,TGTGCCAGCAGCCAAGATCTAGACACCGGGGAGCTGTTTTTT,CASSQDLDTGELFF
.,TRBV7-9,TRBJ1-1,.,TGTGCCAGCAGCTTAGATACGGACTCCACTGAAGCTTTCTTT,CASSLDTDSTEAFF
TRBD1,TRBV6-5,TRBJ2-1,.,TGTGCCAGCAGTTACGGACAGGGTTCTACTGAGCAGTTCTTC,CASSYGQGSTEQFF
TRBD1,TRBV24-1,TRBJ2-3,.,TGTGCCACCAGTGTTCCCCCGGGACAGGGGGCAGATACGCAGTATTTT,CATSVPPGQGADTQYF
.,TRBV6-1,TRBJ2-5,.,TGTGCCAGCAGCAGGGGGGTAAACCAAGAGACCCAGTACTTC,CASSRGVNQETQYF
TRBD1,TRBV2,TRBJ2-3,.,TGTGCCAGCAGGTGGGGGACAGGGAGAGATACGCAGTATTTT,CASRWGTGRDTQYF
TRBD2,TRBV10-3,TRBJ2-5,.,TGTGCCATCAGCATGACTAGCGGGACCTCGGGGGAGACCCAGTACTTC,CAISMTSGTSGETQYF
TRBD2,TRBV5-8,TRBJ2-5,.,TGTGCCAGCAGCCCCTACGGACTAGCGGGCAGAGAGACCCAGTACTTC,CASSPYGLAGRETQYF
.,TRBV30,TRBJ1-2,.,TGTGCCTGGAGTGTACAGGTTACCTATGGCTACACCTTC,CAWSVQVTYGYTF
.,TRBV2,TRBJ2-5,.,TGTGCCAGCTCGCTCCGACTCCAAGAGACCCAGTACTTC,CASSLRLQETQYF
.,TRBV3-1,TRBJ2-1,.,TGTGCCAGCAGCCGAAGGGACTTCAACAATGAGCAGTTCTTC,CASSRRDFNNEQFF
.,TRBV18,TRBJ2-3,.,TGTGCCAGCTCACCAAGCCGACAGGGAGGAAGGGATACGCAGTATTTT,CASSPSRQGGRDTQYF
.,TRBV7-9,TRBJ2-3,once,TGTGCCAGCAGCTTAAAGGGAACAGATACGCAGTATTTT,CASSLKGTDTQYF
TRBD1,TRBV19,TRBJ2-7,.,TGTGCCAGTAGTACACAGGGGGCGTCCTACGAGCAGTACTTC,CASSTQGASYEQYF
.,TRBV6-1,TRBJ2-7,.,TGTGCCAGCGGTCGGGACGGCCTGGAGCCAAACGAGCAGTACTTC,CASGRDGLEPNEQYF
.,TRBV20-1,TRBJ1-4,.,TGCAGTGCTGCCCGGACGGGGGAAAAACTGTTTTTT,CSAARTGEKLFF
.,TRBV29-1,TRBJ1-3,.,TGCAGCGGCCAGGGGCAAGTTGGAAACACCATATATTTT,CSGQGQVGNTIYF
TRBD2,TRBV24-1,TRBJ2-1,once,TGTGCCACCAGTGAGGCGGGAGGGGCTACCTACAATGAGCAGTTCTTC,CATSEAGGATYNEQFF
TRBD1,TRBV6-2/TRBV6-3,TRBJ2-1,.,TGTGCCACACAACTGGGGACAGGGGGCAAGTTCTTC,CATQLGTGGKFF
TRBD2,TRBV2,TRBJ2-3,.,TGTGCCAGCAGTGAAGATACTAGCGGGAGGACAGATACGCAGTATTTT,CASSEDTSGRTDTQYF